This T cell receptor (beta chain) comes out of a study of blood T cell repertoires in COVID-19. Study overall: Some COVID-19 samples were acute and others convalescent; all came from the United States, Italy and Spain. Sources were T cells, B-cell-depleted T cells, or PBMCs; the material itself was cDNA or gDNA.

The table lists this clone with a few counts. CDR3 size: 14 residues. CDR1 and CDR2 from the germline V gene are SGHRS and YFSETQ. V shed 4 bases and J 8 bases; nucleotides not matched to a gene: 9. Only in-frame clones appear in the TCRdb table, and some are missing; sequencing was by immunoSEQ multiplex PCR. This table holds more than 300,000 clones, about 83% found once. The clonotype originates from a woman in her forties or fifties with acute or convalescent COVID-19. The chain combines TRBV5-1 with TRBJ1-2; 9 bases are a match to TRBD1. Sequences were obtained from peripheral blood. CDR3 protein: CASSEQTGGEGYTF. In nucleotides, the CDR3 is TGCGCCAGCAGCGAACAGACAGGGGGAGAGGGCTACACCTTC.